A single sample gave rise to the 24 T cell receptor beta chains below, sequenced in a study of chemoradiotherapy in HPV16-positive cancers. TCRdb's copy holds only in-frame clones and misses some; the assay was immunoSEQ multiplex PCR. The sample carries about 16,000 clones, around 70% recorded once. The sequenced sample was tumor tissue, obtained from a patient who underwent chemoradiotherapy. The receptors come from a human donor with HPV-associated anogenital cancer.

Only one count was recorded for this clone. The chain employs TRBV30 and TRBJ1-4; D call uncertain. Germline V gene lookup returns CDR1 GTSNPN and CDR2 SVGIG (reference sequence). The CDR3 totals 12 residues. Trimming removed 5 bases from V and 8 bases from J, with 12 bases in between. The CDR3 sequence is CAWSQIREKLFF. The CDR3, as DNA: TGTGCCTGGTCCCAGATCCGGGAAAAACTGTTTTTT.

V gene TRBV9 combines with J gene TRBJ2-7; a possible D gene is TRBD1 (5 bases). The CDR3 is 14 residues long. CDR1 and CDR2 from the germline V gene are SGDLS and YYNGEE. Trimming cost V 2 bases and J 0 bases, with 9 bases left between them. Written as DNA, the CDR3 is TGTGCCAGCAGCGTGTCAGGGTACTCCTACGAGCAGTACTTC. Its protein product is CASSVSGYSYEQYF.

By frequency in the sample, this clone is medium-sized. The genes are TRBV28 and TRBJ1-6, with a possible D match to TRBD1 (5 bases). Germline-derived CDR1 and CDR2 are MDHEN and SYDVKM. The CDR3 is made up of 16 amino acids. V lost 6 bases, J lost 7 bases, and 19 bases lay in between. CDR3 sequence (DNA): TGTGCCAGCAGCCGGACATTACTTAGGGCGAATTCACCCCTCCACTTT. As protein: CASSRTLLRANSPLHF. Full variable domain (rest looked up from reference TRBV28 and TRBJ1-6): DVKVTQSSRYLVKRTGEKVFLECVQDMDHENMFWYRQDPGLGLRLIYFSYDVKMKEKGDIPEGYSVSREKKERFSLILESASTNQTSMYLCASSRTLLRANSPLHFGNGTRLTVT.

V and J are TRBV5-6 and TRBJ2-5; TRBD1 aligns across 10 bases. This CDR3 is 14 amino acids long. CDR1 is SGHDT and CDR2 is YYEEEE in the germline V gene. The J segment lost 5 bases and the V segment lost 5 bases, leaving 6 bases of the junction unmatched. The CDR3 is CASRYQDRGETQYF. CDR3 nucleotides: TGTGCCAGCAGATATCAGGACAGGGGGGAGACCCAGTACTTC.

The rearrangement joins TRBV9 to TRBJ1-1; D is uncertain. The CDR3 covers 16 residues. Trimming removed 4 bases at V and 3 bases at J, with 19 bases between. The germline CDR1 and CDR2 sequences are SGDLS and YYNGEE. The CDR3 DNA reads TGTGCCAGCAGCCCCCCAGAGGGCGGATGGGACACTGAAGCTTTCTTT. It yields the protein CASSPPEGGWDTEAFF.

V and J are TRBV18 and TRBJ1-5; D is undetermined. The V end was cut by 2 bases, the J end by 4 bases, with 3 bases between. Germline V CDR1 and CDR2: KGHSH, LQKENI. This CDR3 is 12 amino acids long. CDR3 in DNA: TGTGCCAGCTCACCAGATAATCAGCCCCAGCATTTT. It encodes CASSPDNQPQHF.

In this sample, this clone turned up once. The chain has TRBV6-4 and TRBJ1-3, with TRBD1 as a possible D gene (6 bases). Looked up from germline, CDR1 is MRHNA and CDR2 is SNTAGT. The CDR3 is 14 amino acids. Between the trimmed V and J ends, which lost 3 bases and 4 bases, there was a span of 10 bases. The CDR3 sequence is CASSEEGEGNTIYF. For the CDR3, the DNA is TGTGCCAGCAGTGAAGAGGGGGAGGGAAACACCATATATTTT.

The rearrangement links TRBV30 to TRBJ2-3; 7 bases align to TRBD2. V shed 4 bases and J 0 bases; nucleotides not matched to a gene: 1. Germline CDR1 GTSNPN, CDR2 SVGIG (reference sequence). The CDR3 totals 13 residues. For the CDR3, the DNA is TGTGCCTGGACTAGCGGAAGCACAGATACGCAGTATTTT. The encoded protein is CAWTSGSTDTQYF.

This rearrangement joins TRBV10-3 to TRBJ1-1; D call uncertain. V lost 11 bases to trimming and J lost 4 bases, with 14 bases between them. The CDR3 loop spans 12 amino acids. Germline loops: CDR1 ENHRY, CDR2 SYGVKD. The CDR3 region is CAVKGGSTEAFF. The CDR3 bases are TGTGCCGTTAAGGGTGGGAGCACTGAAGCTTTCTTT.

This clone was seen a few times. This chain connects TRBV5-1 to TRBJ1-3; D call uncertain. Trimming stripped 0 bases from V and 4 bases from J, with 11 bases between. The CDR3 consists of 15 residues. Germline CDR1 and CDR2: SGHRS and YFSETQ. The CDR3 protein is CASSLGRTAGNTIYF. CDR3 nucleotides: TGCGCCAGCAGCTTGGGTCGAACAGCCGGAAACACCATATATTTT.

J is TRBJ1-3 and V is TRBV5-6; D might be TRBD1 (6 bases). The CDR3 consists of 15 residues. V lost 4 bases and J 0 bases, leaving 11 bases between the germline ends. The germline gives CDR1 SGHDT, CDR2 YYEEEE. CDR3 DNA: TGTGCCAGCAGCCGCCAGGGGTTCTCTGGAAACACCATATATTTT. It translates to CASSRQGFSGNTIYF. Filled out from reference TRBV5-6 and TRBJ1-3, the complete variable domain reads DAGVTQSPTHLIKTRGQQVTLRCSPKSGHDTVSWYQQALGQGPQFIFQYYEEEERQRGNFPDRFSGHQFPNYSSELNVNALLLGDSALYLCASSRQGFSGNTIYFGEGSWLTVV.

This clone was detected a few times. This specimen includes other DNA sequences encoding the same CDR3. The V and J genes are TRBV10-3 and TRBJ2-3; D perhaps matches TRBD1 (5 bases). Germline V gene lookup returns CDR1 ENHRY and CDR2 SYGVKD. The V and J ends lost 3 bases and 4 bases respectively, with 5 bases between them. The CDR3 consists of 12 residues. Here the CDR3 DNA reads TGTGCCATCAGTGAAGGGGCAGATACGCAGTATTTT. Protein product: CAISEGADTQYF.

This clone ranks as medium-sized (0.01 to 0.1%). The J gene is TRBJ2-7, the V gene TRBV5-6; no reliable D call. V was trimmed by 0 bases and J by 7 bases, leaving 8 bases between them. From germline, CDR1 is SGHDT and CDR2 YYEEEE. CDR3 length equals 12 residues. CDR3 nucleotide sequence: TGTGCCAGCAGCTTGGATTTGCGGGAGCAGTACTTC. Protein: CASSLDLREQYF.

V and J are TRBV5-1 and TRBJ2-5; 11 nucleotides align to TRBD2. Germline V CDR1 and CDR2: SGHRS, YFSETQ. This CDR3 has 15 amino acids. Trimming cost V 0 bases and J 4 bases; bases outside gene matches: 2. CDR3 coding DNA: TGCGCCAGCAGCTTGGTAGCGGGAGGGGGAGAGACCCAGTACTTC. This translates into CASSLVAGGGETQYF. Supplemented by reference TRBV5-1 and TRBJ2-5, the full variable domain reads KAGVTQTPRYLIKTRGQQVTLSCSPISGHRSVSWYQQTPGQGLQFLFEYFSETQRNKGNFPGRFSGRQFSNSRSEMNVSTLELGDSALYLCASSLVAGGGETQYFGPGTRLLVL.

The chain uses TRBV11-2 and TRBJ1-4, with a tentative D call TRBD1 (5 bases). V was cut by 0 bases and J by 5 bases, with 10 bases left in between. CDR3 length: 15 residues. The germline gives CDR1 SGHAT, CDR2 FQNNGV. The CDR3 here is CASSLDSTENEKLFF. The CDR3 DNA sequence: TGTGCCAGCAGCTTAGATTCGACAGAGAATGAAAAACTGTTTTTT.

The rearrangement joins TRBV7-3 to TRBJ2-3, with D perhaps TRBD1 (5 bases). Germline values: CDR1 SGHTA, CDR2 FQGTGA. CDR3 size: 16 residues. The V end was cut by 2 bases, the J end by 2 bases, with 14 bases between. The CDR3 region is CASSLGASVFTDTQYF. For the CDR3, the DNA is TGTGCCAGCAGCTTAGGGGCTAGTGTATTCACAGATACGCAGTATTTT. Full variable domain (outside the CDR3, taken from reference TRBV7-3 and TRBJ2-3): GAGVSQTPSNKVTEKGKYVELRCDPISGHTALYWYRQSLGQGPEFLIYFQGTGAADDSGLPNDRFFAVRPEGSVSTLKIQRTERGDSAVYLCASSLGASVFTDTQYFGPGTRLTVL.

In the case of this clone: A read error may account for a junction end that differs from germline. This rearrangement joins TRBV5-3 to TRBJ1-3; D gene ambiguous. TRBV5-3 is an open reading frame whose function is uncertain. This CDR3 spans 15 amino acids. The CDR3 reads CASSLEGRSGNTIYF. CDR3 sequence (DNA): TGTGCCAGCAGCTTGGAGGGCAGATCTGGAAACACCATATATTTT.

The sample holds one count of this clone. V gene TRBV19 combines with J gene TRBJ2-7, with 7 bases identical to TRBD1. The CDR3 spans 11 residues. Germline V gene data show CDR1 as LNHDA and CDR2 as SQIVND (reference sequence). Losses at the gene ends were 6 bases for V and 4 bases for J; bases not matched to a gene: 0. CDR3 in amino acids: CASRQGYEQYF. The CDR3 DNA follows: TGTGCCAGTAGACAGGGGTACGAGCAGTACTTC.

This clone was seen once. V usage is TRBV9 and J usage is TRBJ2-3; the D gene is possibly TRBD1 (5 bases). The CDR3 spans 15 residues. Germline lookup yields CDR1 SGDLS and CDR2 YYNGEE. Trimming stripped 4 bases from V and 4 bases from J, with 16 bases between. CDR3 loop: CASSPWGERPDTQYF. The CDR3 DNA sequence: TGTGCCAGCAGCCCGTGGGGCGAGAGGCCAGATACGCAGTATTTT.

This clone turned up a few times. The V call is TRBV2, the J call TRBJ1-6; D remains ambiguous. V shed 10 bases and J shed 7 bases, with 20 bases lying between them. The germline gives CDR1 SNHLY, CDR2 FYNNEI. This CDR3 has 15 residues. The DNA for the CDR3 is TGTGCCACCACTCCGAATACAGTCGACAATTCACCCCTCCACTTT. Its translation is CATTPNTVDNSPLHF.

The chain has TRBV2 and TRBJ2-7; 11 nucleotides agree with TRBD2. Germline V gives CDR1 SNHLY, CDR2 FYNNEI. After removal of 8 bases from V and 5 bases from J, the junction contained 2 bases not matched to a gene. The CDR3 is made up of 12 amino acids. This CDR3 is CASLLAGDEQYF. In DNA, the CDR3 is TGTGCCAGCTTACTAGCGGGAGACGAGCAGTACTTC.

The rearrangement uses TRBV27 and TRBJ2-3; 11 bases match TRBD2. CDR1 is MNHEY and CDR2 is SMNVEV in the germline V gene (reference sequence). The CDR3 consists of 14 residues. The V and J ends lost 6 bases and 1 base, in that order; junction bases with no gene match: 0. The CDR3 DNA reads TGTGCCAGCAGACTAGCGGGGGGCACAGATACGCAGTATTTT. This gives the protein CASRLAGGTDTQYF.

The chain employs TRBV18 and TRBJ1-5, with 8 bases identical to TRBD1. The V gene end was trimmed by 2 bases and the J gene end by 1 base; junction bases not matched to a gene: 4. This CDR3 contains 16 residues. Germline CDR1 and CDR2: KGHSH and LQKENI. The CDR3 spells CASSPGNRGSNQPQHF. CDR3 sequence (DNA): TGTGCCAGCTCACCAGGGAACAGGGGGAGCAATCAGCCCCAGCATTTT.

This chain links TRBV5-1 with TRBJ2-3, with TRBD2 matching 9 bases. The CDR3 is made up of 15 amino acids. The germline CDR1 and CDR2 sequences are SGHRS and YFSETQ. The J segment lost 7 bases and the V segment lost 1 base, leaving 7 bases of the junction unmatched. The CDR3 sequence: CASSLSGGGANTQYF. Written as DNA, the CDR3 is TGCGCCAGCAGCTTGTCCGGCGGGGGGGCGAATACGCAGTATTTT.